Shown below are 24 T cell receptor beta chains from a single sample sequenced in a study of T cell changes during pregnancy in multiple sclerosis. Some clones are missing from TCRdb's copy, which holds only in-frame ones; the method was immunoSEQ multiplex PCR. The sample has tens of thousands of clones, roughly 94% seen once; the top ten hold 4.8%. Sequencing used peripheral blood, obtained in the first trimester of pregnancy. The receptor set was obtained from a female donor in good health, enrolled as a control in a pregnancy study.

The chain combines TRBV4-3 with TRBJ2-1, with a tentative D call TRBD2 (5 bases). Germline values: CDR1 LGHNA, CDR2 YSLEER. CDR3 length: 13 amino acids. V lost 2 bases, J lost 9 bases, and 11 bases lay in between. CDR3 nucleotides: TGCGCCAGCAGCCAACGTTCTGAGGGTGAGCAGTTCTTC. It translates to CASSQRSEGEQFF.

The gene calls are TRBV29-1 and TRBJ1-2, with 8 bases aligning to TRBD1. V lost 7 bases to trimming and J lost 8 bases; unmatched junction nucleotides: 12. CDR3 length: 13 residues. In germline, CDR1 is SQVTM, CDR2 ANQGSEA. CDR3: CSGDRPSMGGYTF. DNA of the CDR3: TGCAGCGGGGACAGGCCCTCCATGGGAGGCTACACCTTC.

The chain employs TRBV6-5 and TRBJ2-3; D is possibly TRBD1 (5 bases). V dropped 7 bases and J dropped 4 bases, with 9 bases sitting between them. CDR3 length: 12 amino acids. In germline, CDR1 is MNHEY, CDR2 SVGAGI. The DNA for the CDR3 is TGTGCCAGCAAAGGGGTTTCAGATACGCAGTATTTT. It yields the protein CASKGVSDTQYF.

The chain recombines TRBV5-1 with TRBJ1-2, with 7 bases lining up with TRBD1. The V segment lost 6 bases and the J segment 3 bases; nucleotides outside the gene matches: 8. The CDR3 sequence is 14 residues long. Germline assignment: CDR1 SGHRS and CDR2 YFSETQ. The CDR3 DNA reads as TGCGCCAGCAAGGTTTCTCAGGGGGACTATGGCTACACCTTC. This sequence encodes CASKVSQGDYGYTF.

This chain joins TRBV6-5 and TRBJ2-7; TRBD2 matches at 9 bases. The CDR3 contains 14 residues. V was pared by 6 bases and J by 7 bases, with 10 bases of the junction left unmatched. Germline CDR1 MNHEY, CDR2 SVGAGI. The CDR3 spells CASRGSGGLTEQYF. The CDR3, as DNA: TGTGCCAGCAGAGGTAGCGGGGGCCTTACGGAGCAGTACTTC.

The rearrangement uses TRBV29-1 and TRBJ2-1, with 13 bases identical to TRBD2. The trim removed 7 bases at V and 2 bases at J, leaving 14 bases unmatched. This CDR3 spans 18 amino acids. Germline CDR1 is SQVTM and CDR2 is ANQGSEA. This CDR3 reads CSAWTSGGTTSPYNEQFF. The CDR3 coding sequence is TGCAGCGCCTGGACTAGCGGGGGAACCACGTCCCCCTACAATGAGCAGTTCTTC.

This clone showed up just once. This chain connects TRBV10-3 to TRBJ2-7; 10 nucleotides agree with TRBD2. The trim removed 6 bases at V and 0 bases at J, leaving 5 bases unmatched. The CDR3 covers 15 residues. CDR1 and CDR2 (germline): ENHRY, SYGVKD. The CDR3 reads CAIRRTSGSSYEQYF. CDR3 in DNA: TGTGCCATCAGGCGGACTAGCGGTAGCTCCTACGAGCAGTACTTC.

This sequence joins TRBV23-1 and TRBJ2-7; the match to TRBD1 covers 7 bases. TRBV23-1 is sorted into the ORF group, with uncertain function. V trimming: 9 bases; J trimming: 8 bases; junction bases outside the gene matches: 4. This CDR3 comprises 10 residues. As DNA, the CDR3 is TGCGCCAGTGACAGGGACAAGCAGTACTTC. Translation gives CASDRDKQYF.

The gene calls are TRBV6-6 and TRBJ1-5, with no clear D. V dropped 5 bases and J dropped 0 bases, with 8 bases sitting between them. The CDR3 has 14 residues. Per the germline V gene, CDR1 is MNHNY and CDR2 is SVGAGI (reference sequence). The CDR3 reads CASSRGYSNQPQHF. CDR3 coding DNA: TGTGCCAGCAGTCGAGGGTATAGCAATCAGCCCCAGCATTTT.

CDR3 bases: TGTGCCAGCACCAAACCGGGACAGGGGCCCCAGGGGCTGTTTTTT. Its protein is CASTKPGQGPQGLFF. This chain joins TRBV7-2 and TRBJ1-4; the match to TRBD1 covers 10 bases. J lost 14 bases, V lost 7 bases, and 16 bases had no gene match. Germline values: CDR1 SGHTA, CDR2 FQGNSA. CDR3 size: 15 residues.

CDR3 DNA sequence: TGTGCCAGCAGTGAATATCATTATGGGCTACAGAACACTGAAGCTTTCTTT. Encoded protein: CASSEYHYGLQNTEAFF. V and J are TRBV25-1 and TRBJ1-1; D is undetermined. Germline V gene sequence: CDR1 MGHDK, CDR2 SYGVNS. There are 17 residues in the CDR3. Trimming stripped 0 bases from V and 1 base from J, with 15 bases between.

The chain is built from TRBV2 and TRBJ1-5; 10 positions agree with TRBD1. CDR3 length equals 15 residues. The V gene's germline CDR1 is SNHLY and CDR2 FYNNEI. J was trimmed by 6 bases and V by 11 bases; bases with no gene match: 13. The CDR3 DNA reads TGTGCCGTCCAGGACAGGGGGGAAATGAGTCAGCCCCAGCATTTT. Amino acids: CAVQDRGEMSQPQHF.

This clone came up once. The rearrangement uses TRBV5-4 and TRBJ2-2; 11 bases map to TRBD1. The CDR3 has 17 amino acids. Germline-derived CDR1 and CDR2 are SGHNT and YYREEE (reference sequence). The junction had 10 bases not matched to a gene; V was cut back by 4 bases and J by 5 bases. Here the CDR3 reads CASSLPGQGVITGELFF. CDR3 DNA: TGTGCCAGCAGCCTACCGGGACAGGGGGTTATTACCGGGGAGCTGTTTTTT.

The chain has TRBV6-5 and TRBJ2-1; TRBD2 matches 10 bases. Germline assignment: CDR1 MNHEY and CDR2 SVGAGI. This CDR3 contains 13 residues. The ends lost 6 bases at V and 10 bases at J; junction bases unmatched: 6. CDR3 sequence: CASSAPAGGEQFF. As DNA, the CDR3 is TGTGCCAGCAGCGCCCCAGCGGGAGGGGAGCAGTTCTTC.

The rearrangement joins TRBV5-8 to TRBJ1-6; no firm D call. The CDR3 extends over 15 amino acids. The V gene's germline CDR1 is SGHTS and CDR2 YDEGEE. The V end lost 0 bases, the J end lost 5 bases, and 9 bases lay between the germline ends. CDR3 loop: CASSLGRTHNSPLHF. The CDR3 nucleotides read TGTGCCAGCAGCTTGGGTCGAACTCATAATTCACCCCTCCACTTT.

The rearrangement links TRBV7-2 to TRBJ2-5; possibly TRBD2 for D (7 bases). Trimming took 6 bases from V and 2 from J, leaving 19 bases between them. The CDR3 runs to 16 residues. CDR1 and CDR2 from the germline V gene are SGHTA and FQGNSA. The CDR3 sequence: CASRFFLRGHQETQYF. Written as DNA, the CDR3 is TGTGCCAGCAGATTTTTCCTGCGGGGGCATCAAGAGACCCAGTACTTC.

V gene TRBV27 combines with J gene TRBJ1-2; no firm D call. The germline CDR1 and CDR2 sequences are MNHEY and SMNVEV (reference sequence). The length of the CDR3 is 16 residues. V was shortened by 6 bases and J by 7 bases, with 24 bases between the two germline ends. DNA of the CDR3: TGTGCCAGCAGCGAACTACCCCGACGGGGTATCTCTGGCTACACCTTC. Protein sequence: CASSELPRRGISGYTF.

The chain uses TRBV7-6 and TRBJ2-5; TRBD1 agrees at 10 bases. The germline CDR1 and CDR2 sequences are SGHVS and FNYEAQ. Trimming removed 1 base from V and 4 bases from J; junction bases left unmatched: 3. The CDR3 has 15 residues. This chain's CDR3 is CASSLGRTGGETQYF. The CDR3 DNA sequence: TGTGCCAGCAGCTTAGGGAGGACAGGGGGAGAGACCCAGTACTTC. The complete variable domain, with remaining parts taken from reference TRBV7-6 and TRBJ2-5, reads GAGVSQSPRYKVTKRGQDVALRCDPISGHVSLYWYRQALGQGPEFLTYFNYEAQQDKSGLPNDRFSAERPEGSISTLTIQRTEQRDSAMYRCASSLGRTGGETQYFGPGTRLLVL.

In its sample, this clone was seen once. The genes are TRBV5-1 and TRBJ2-3, with D possibly TRBD2 on 5 matching bases. This CDR3 region has 16 residues. Germline V gives CDR1 SGHRS, CDR2 YFSETQ. V was trimmed by 0 bases and J by 0 bases, leaving 11 bases between them. This CDR3 reads CASSLVATTSTDTQYF. CDR3 nucleotide sequence: TGCGCCAGCAGCTTGGTGGCGACTACGAGCACAGATACGCAGTATTTT.

The gene calls are TRBV5-4 and TRBJ1-6; 7 positions agree with TRBD1. The CDR3 has 20 residues. Germline V gene lookup returns CDR1 SGHNT and CDR2 YYREEE (reference sequence). The J segment lost 0 bases and the V segment lost 0 bases, leaving 12 bases of the junction unmatched. The CDR3 region has the DNA TGTGCCAGCAGCTTGGGCCCGGGACAGCGAACGAGCTCCTATAATTCACCCCTCCACTTT. Protein sequence: CASSLGPGQRTSSYNSPLHF. Looking up the rest from reference TRBV5-4 and TRBJ1-6 gives the full variable domain: ETGVTQSPTHLIKTRGQQVTLRCSSQSGHNTVSWYQQALGQGPQFIFQYYREEENGRGNFPPRFSGLQFPNYSSELNVNALELDDSALYLCASSLGPGQRTSSYNSPLHFGNGTRLTVT.

This clone was observed a single time. The V call is TRBV5-6, the J call TRBJ1-1, with a possible D match to TRBD1 (5 bases). The CDR3 runs 15 residues. Germline loops: CDR1 SGHDT, CDR2 YYEEEE. V was trimmed by 1 base and J by 10 bases, leaving 20 bases between them. The CDR3: CASSLIGRSTGGAFF. In DNA form, the CDR3 reads TGTGCCAGCAGCTTGATTGGGAGGTCAACAGGAGGAGCTTTCTTT.

This clone was observed once. The genes are TRBV29-1 and TRBJ1-1; D is unclear. V lost 1 base and J 3 bases, leaving 15 bases between the germline ends. Germline CDR1 SQVTM, CDR2 ANQGSEA. The CDR3 runs 15 residues. In DNA form, the CDR3 reads TGCAGCGTTGAAGGCCCCCTGGGGAGTGACACTGAAGCTTTCTTT. As protein: CSVEGPLGSDTEAFF.

This chain uses TRBV5-4 with TRBJ2-6; perhaps TRBD1 as D (6 bases). The V end lost 4 bases, the J end lost 3 bases, and 11 bases lay between the germline ends. The CDR3 extends over 15 amino acids. Germline V CDR1 and CDR2: SGHNT, YYREEE (reference sequence). The CDR3 region is CASSQTGNGANVLTF. The CDR3 region has the DNA TGTGCCAGCAGCCAAACAGGGAATGGGGCCAACGTCCTGACTTTC. Supplemented by reference TRBV5-4 and TRBJ2-6, the full variable domain reads ETGVTQSPTHLIKTRGQQVTLRCSSQSGHNTVSWYQQALGQGPQFIFQYYREEENGRGNFPPRFSGLQFPNYSSELNVNALELDDSALYLCASSQTGNGANVLTFGAGSRLTVL.

The V call is TRBV7-9, the J call TRBJ1-1; no reliable D call. Germline V gene lookup returns CDR1 SEHNR and CDR2 FQNEAQ (reference sequence). CDR3 length equals 12 residues. Trimming left V 5 bases short and J 5 bases short, with 9 bases between. CDR3: CASSQGRTEAFF. The DNA of the CDR3 is TGTGCCAGCAGCCAAGGGAGGACTGAAGCTTTCTTT.